The rows below give T cell receptor beta chains drawn from one sample of a study of blood T cell repertoires in COVID-19. Sequencing was performed with immunoSEQ multiplex PCR; in TCRdb, only in-frame clones are kept and a portion is missing. Of hundreds of thousands of clones in the sample, around 90% were seen once. Material for sequencing was PBMCs or T cells enriched from blood (not recorded which). The receptors derive from a woman younger than 35 with acute COVID-19. Each CDR3 is given with its conserved first and last residue. The D gene is left open where the match is weak. Size is stated for part of the rows, as once, few or many counts, or as a class when the clone is expanded.

d_call j_call v_call clone_size cdr3_aa cdr3_nt
TRBD1 TRBJ2-7 TRBV27 NA CASSDGQGTYEQYF TGTGCCAGCAGTGACGGACAGGGGACCTACGAGCAGTACTTC
TRBD1 TRBJ2-7 TRBV27 NA CASSFQGASYEQYF TGTGCCAGCAGTTTTCAGGGGGCCTCCTACGAGCAGTACTTC
TRBD2 TRBJ2-1 TRBV7-6 NA CASSSPFGLAGYNEQFF TGTGCCAGCAGCTCACCCTTCGGGCTAGCGGGCTACAATGAGCAGTTCTTC
NA TRBJ2-7 TRBV5-6 once CASSLTGYEQYF TGTGCCAGCAGCCTCACAGGCTACGAGCAGTACTTC
NA TRBJ2-2 TRBV4-2 NA CASSQEVLTDLGENGELFF TGTGCCAGCAGCCAAGAGGTATTAACGGATTTGGGAGAAAACGGGGAGCTGTTTTTT
NA TRBJ2-7 TRBV7-9 NA CASSPPVEYEQYF TGTGCCAGCAGCCCCCCCGTTGAGTACGAGCAGTACTTC
NA TRBJ2-1 TRBV4-3 NA CASSRGTARYNEQFF TGCGCCAGCAGCCGTGGGACTGCCCGATACAATGAGCAGTTCTTC
TRBD1 TRBJ2-7 TRBV10-1 NA CAGPGQVSYEQYF TGCGCCGGGCCGGGACAGGTCTCCTACGAGCAGTACTTC
TRBD2 TRBJ2-3 TRBV30 NA CAWSCRTSGFCDTQYF TGTGCCTGGAGTTGTAGGACTAGCGGGTTCTGTGATACGCAGTATTTT
TRBD1 TRBJ2-1 TRBV3-1/TRBV3-2 NA CASSQGSMTGWNEQFF TGTGCCAGCAGCCAAGGAAGTATGACAGGGTGGAATGAGCAGTTCTTC
TRBD2 TRBJ2-7 TRBV19 NA CASSIRAGGPPAYEQYF TGTGCCAGTAGTATACGGGCGGGAGGGCCGCCTGCCTACGAGCAGTACTTC
TRBD1 TRBJ1-2 TRBV19 NA CASTPRDSRFFGYTF TGTGCCAGTACGCCAAGGGACAGCCGTTTCTTTGGCTACACCTTC
NA TRBJ1-3 TRBV4-1 NA CASSQVFAWSGNTIYF TGCGCCAGCAGCCAAGTTTTCGCGTGGTCTGGAAACACCATATATTTT
NA TRBJ1-1 TRBV5-1 NA CASSLATMMNTEAFF TGCGCCAGCAGCTTGGCCACTATGATGAACACTGAAGCTTTCTTT
TRBD1 TRBJ1-2 TRBV19 NA CASSRPGTGAADGYTF TGTGCCAGTAGTAGACCCGGGACAGGGGCCGCCGATGGCTACACCTTC
TRBD1 TRBJ1-2 TRBV7-9 NA CASSLASGTGSYGYTF TGTGCCAGCAGCTTAGCCTCGGGGACAGGGTCTTATGGCTACACCTTC
TRBD2 TRBJ2-5 TRBV6-6 NA CASSFGGEETQYF TGTGCCAGCAGTTTCGGGGGGGAGGAGACCCAGTACTTC
TRBD1 TRBJ2-7 TRBV19 NA CASSIVPGDRYEQYF TGTGCCAGTAGTATAGTCCCGGGGGACAGGTACGAGCAGTACTTC
NA TRBJ1-6 TRBV27 NA CASSFEGASPLHF TGTGCCAGCAGTTTTGAAGGGGCTTCACCCCTCCACTTT
TRBD1 TRBJ1-5 TRBV30 NA CAWSGARTGKGSNQPQHF TGTGCCTGGAGTGGGGCTAGGACAGGAAAAGGTAGCAATCAGCCCCAGCATTTT
NA TRBJ2-5 TRBV2 NA CASSPLETQYF TGTGCCAGCAGTCCACTAGAGACCCAGTACTTC
NA TRBJ2-7 TRBV7-6 once CASSSQVGASSSYEQYF TGTGCCAGCAGCTCCCAGGTGGGAGCTAGCAGCTCCTACGAGCAGTACTTC
NA TRBJ2-3 TRBV30 NA CAWSESADTQYF TGTGCCTGGAGTGAATCGGCAGATACGCAGTATTTT
TRBD1 TRBJ1-5 TRBV3-1/TRBV3-2 NA CASSQGAGGQNQPQHF TGTGCCAGCAGCCAAGGGGCAGGGGGCCAAAATCAGCCCCAGCATTTT
TRBD2 TRBJ2-1 TRBV18 NA CASSRTAGSSYNEQFF TGTGCCAGCTCTCGAACAGCGGGAAGCTCCTACAATGAGCAGTTCTTC
TRBD1 TRBJ2-5 TRBV27 NA CASSRGTGKQETQYF TGTGCCAGCAGTCGAGGGACAGGAAAACAAGAGACCCAGTACTTC
NA TRBJ2-5 TRBV7-2 NA CASSLVSRVVETQYF TGTGCCAGCAGCTTAGTTTCGCGGGTCGTAGAGACCCAGTACTTC
TRBD1 TRBJ1-2 TRBV28 NA CASSSGQGRSGYTF TGTGCCAGCAGTTCCGGACAGGGGCGAAGTGGCTACACCTTC
NA TRBJ1-2 TRBV19 NA CASSNAQGIASGYTF TGTGCCAGTAGTAATGCCCAGGGGATTGCGAGTGGCTACACCTTC
NA TRBJ1-1 TRBV29-1 NA CSVEDQRAAAEAFF TGCAGCGTTGAAGATCAGAGGGCCGCCGCTGAAGCTTTCTTT
TRBD1 TRBJ1-1 TRBV29-1 NA CSVEGQGWAFF TGCAGCGTTGAGGGACAGGGGTGGGCTTTCTTT
TRBD1 TRBJ1-4 TRBV5-4 NA CASSRGGQGDEKLFF TGTGCCAGCAGCCGTGGGGGACAGGGGGATGAAAAACTGTTTTTT
TRBD1 TRBJ1-1 TRBV5-5 NA CASSLERTGDTEAFF TGTGCCAGCAGCTTGGAGAGGACAGGGGACACTGAAGCTTTCTTT
NA TRBJ2-1 TRBV28 few CASKYRSSYNEQFF TGTGCCAGCAAGTACAGGAGCTCCTACAATGAGCAGTTCTTC
NA TRBJ1-5 TRBV6-5 NA CASSSTGRNQPQHF TGTGCCAGCAGTTCTACAGGTCGCAATCAGCCCCAGCATTTT
TRBD2 TRBJ2-1 TRBV27 NA CASSLRGTSGNEQFF TGTGCCAGCAGTTTACGGGGGACTAGCGGAAATGAGCAGTTCTTC
NA TRBJ2-7 TRBV7-9 NA CASSFVDSYEQYF TGTGCCAGCAGCTTCGTTGACAGCTACGAGCAGTACTTC
NA TRBJ1-2 TRBV27 NA CASSFNPHLGGYGYTF TGTGCCAGCAGTTTTAATCCTCACCTCGGGGGCTATGGCTACACCTTC
NA TRBJ2-3 TRBV18 NA CASSSNSGADTQYF TGTGCCAGCTCATCGAATTCAGGGGCAGATACGCAGTATTTT
NA TRBJ2-7 TRBV6-2/TRBV6-3 NA CASSLLGGTYEQYF TGTGCCAGCAGTTTACTCGGCGGTACCTACGAGCAGTACTTC
NA TRBJ2-5 TRBV27 NA CASSLDWGQETQYF TGTGCCAGCAGCCTGGACTGGGGCCAAGAGACCCAGTACTTC
TRBD1 TRBJ1-2 TRBV6-5 once CASTRGQGYGYTF TGTGCCAGCACCCGAGGACAGGGCTATGGCTACACCTTC
NA TRBJ1-3 TRBV7-9 NA CASSPGGAVFESGNTIYF TGTGCCAGCAGCCCGGGGGGGGCCGTATTCGAATCTGGAAACACCATATATTTT
NA TRBJ2-3 TRBV27 NA CASSPDYTGVDTQYF TGTGCCAGCAGTCCCGACTACACGGGCGTCGATACGCAGTATTTT
TRBD2 TRBJ2-1 TRBV11-2 NA CASSSLGGSLLEQFF TGTGCCAGCAGCTCACTGGGCGGGAGTCTTCTTGAGCAGTTCTTC
TRBD2 TRBJ2-1 TRBV27 NA CASSSGLEIYNEQFF TGTGCCAGCAGTTCAGGACTAGAGATCTACAATGAGCAGTTCTTC
NA TRBJ1-3 TRBV28 NA CASSLNPKNTIYF TGTGCCAGCAGCCTGAATCCTAAAAACACCATATATTTT
TRBD1 TRBJ1-6 TRBV27 NA CASSFLPPGQGKNSPLHF TGTGCCAGCAGTTTCCTACCTCCGGGACAGGGGAAAAATTCACCCCTCCACTTT
TRBD2 TRBJ2-3 TRBV6-5 NA CASSYSGLASTDTQYF TGTGCCAGCAGTTACTCTGGACTAGCTAGCACAGATACGCAGTATTTT
TRBD1 TRBJ1-2 TRBV6-5 NA CASSRDRVPYGYTF TGTGCCAGCAGCAGGGACAGGGTCCCCTATGGCTACACCTTC
NA TRBJ2-7 TRBV5-8 NA CASSFIISYEQYF TGTGCCAGCAGCTTTATTATCTCCTACGAGCAGTACTTC
TRBD1 TRBJ1-1 TRBV27 NA CASSYDRGDTEAFF TGTGCCAGCAGTTACGACAGGGGGGACACTGAAGCTTTCTTT